This T cell receptor (beta chain) stems from a study of blood T cell repertoires in COVID-19 (TCRdb year 2020). Background for the entire study: Collaborator samples came from the United States, Italy and Spain and covered acute and convalescent phases of COVID-19. The prospective study material was composed of cDNA or gDNA derived from T cells, B-cell-depleted T cells, or PBMCs. Deeply sampled blood TCRbeta repertoires from subjects exposed to, actively infected with, or recovered from COVID-19 were included in the dataset. The repertoires were released in a freely available public database meant as a resource for research on the immune response to SARS-CoV-2. The samples were drawn from two sources: the first 160 participants of the ongoing ImmuneRACE study, and 1,200 or so subjects contributed by 6 global collaborators. Nearly every sample came with metadata listing a de-identified subject ID, COVID-19 status, age in years and sex. Where available, HLA class I and class II types were obtained from metadata supplied by the sample provider rather than from assay-based typing.

Trimming costs V 0 bases and J 2 bases, and their ends lie 14 bases apart. The CDR3 measures 16 amino acids from cysteine to phenylalanine. The retained sequence is limited to the CDR3, 48 bases, with the frame set at the first base. Looking up the germline V gene yields CDR1 SGHRS and CDR2 YFSETQ. Beyond this particular receptor, the publication reports: Clinical and demographic metadata were provided uncurated, with the amount varying by source and participant.

TCRbeta CDR3 regions were amplified from genomic DNA using the immunoSEQ Assay, a bias-controlled multiplex PCR. Per the authors' processing: Within the assay, amplification of reference gene primers was used to estimate how many nucleated cells each sample contained. Sequence reads were collapsed and filtered to measure the absolute abundance of every unique TCRbeta CDR3 rearrangement. For each sample, productive Simpson clonality was calculated by taking the square root of Simpson's diversity index across productive rearrangements. In its TCRdb copy, this immuneACCESS table keeps in-frame sequences only and misses some clones. Where compared with another copy, unresolved V genes explain less than half of these, and the others have no known cause. V, J and clone size were drawn from that table, and D and trimming were deduced from the DNA. Here the sample has roughly 260,000 clones; about four fifths occur a single time. The ten largest clones add up to 3% to 4% of the sample.

A word on this clone: Its antigen is still unknown. Within one base of it there is no much larger clone, and no base qualities were kept.

Enrolling through a virtual design, the prospective study's participants ranged in age from roughly 18 to 89 years and lived across about two dozen United States geographic areas. In the prospective study, participants were assigned to cohorts based on the clinical history participants reported in a screening survey and a study questionnaire. Exposed participants had been in contact with someone with a PCR-confirmed or clinician-diagnosed COVID-19 case within 2 weeks of study entry. Mobile phlebotomists in the prospective study collected whole blood, serum and a nasopharyngeal or oropharyngeal swab from every participant. Prospective study participants could optionally give additional blood draws and questionnaires over an approximately two-month period. Blood samples from the prospective study were shipped frozen or at room temperature prior to DNA extraction.

In this chain, TRBV5-1 is recombined with TRBJ2-5, and TRBD1 may be the D gene, going by 5 matching bases. The source material was PBMCs or T cells enriched from blood (not recorded which). The TCR originated in a woman in her 40s who had been exposed to COVID-19. The CDR3 protein: CASSLEGYGRQETQYF. The nucleotide sequence is given as TGCGCCAGCAGCTTGGAGGGGTATGGTCGTCAAGAGACCCAGTACTTC.